These T cell receptor beta chains were read from a single sample in a study of blood T cells in healthy people across ages. TCRdb reanalysed the 5' RACE reads using MiXCR and keeps one entry per CDR3 protein. The table lists more than 1.4 million distinct CDR3 sequences, 42% of them singletons. Sequenced sample: blood. All receptors derive from a woman aged 18-29 years in good health. The CDR3 runs from the conserved cysteine through the conserved F or W. The order of the fields is CDR3 length, J gene, V gene, CDR3 protein.

15	TRBJ2-3	TRBV6-1	CASGGQGDSTDTQYF
16	TRBJ2-2	TRBV27	CASSRLAGTNTGELFF
15	TRBJ2-1	TRBV6-5	CATNPGLATYNEQFF
18	TRBJ2-1	TRBV5-1	CASTMSQGAPSSYNEQFF
14	TRBJ1-4	TRBV29-1	CSVRTTGRSEKLFF
17	TRBJ2-1	TRBV29-1	CSVVPRGGRDSYNEQFF
16	TRBJ2-3	TRBV6-6	CASSFLLTSGEDTQYF
15	TRBJ2-7	TRBV28	CASRYPGQGTHEQYF
16	-	TRBV6-7	CASSSSTDPYNYEQYF
10	TRBJ2-1	TRBV6-1	CASRAIEQFF
15	TRBJ2-4	TRBV12-3/TRBV12-4	CASSYSGMAKNIQYF
15	TRBJ2-7	TRBV20-1	CSAPSGAGKSYEQYF
15	-	TRBV7-9	CASSTRTGVTWTQYF
15	TRBJ2-7	TRBV20-1	CSAREGGLPYNEQYF
16	TRBJ2-3	TRBV4-1	CASSQENLVGRDTQYF
18	TRBJ2-1	TRBV15	CATSSRTSGTFPWGEQFF
15	TRBJ1-5	TRBV7-6	CASSLGVGVDQPQHF